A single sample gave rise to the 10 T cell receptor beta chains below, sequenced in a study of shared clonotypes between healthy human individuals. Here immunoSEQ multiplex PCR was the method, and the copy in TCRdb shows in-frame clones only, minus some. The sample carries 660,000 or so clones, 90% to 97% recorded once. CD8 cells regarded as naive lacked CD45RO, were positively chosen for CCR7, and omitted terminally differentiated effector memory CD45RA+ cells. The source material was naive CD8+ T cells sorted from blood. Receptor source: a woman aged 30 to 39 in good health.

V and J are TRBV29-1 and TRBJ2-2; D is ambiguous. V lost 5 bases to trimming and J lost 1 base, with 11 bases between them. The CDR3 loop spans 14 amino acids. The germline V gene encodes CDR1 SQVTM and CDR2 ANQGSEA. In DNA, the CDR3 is TGCAGCGTTTTAGCTAATCAGAACACCGGGGAGCTGTTTTTT. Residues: CSVLANQNTGELFF.

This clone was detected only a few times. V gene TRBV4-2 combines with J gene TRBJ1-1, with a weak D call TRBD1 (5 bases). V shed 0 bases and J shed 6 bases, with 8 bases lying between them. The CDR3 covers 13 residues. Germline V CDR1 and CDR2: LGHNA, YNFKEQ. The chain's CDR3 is CASSQDLTAEAFF. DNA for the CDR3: TGTGCCAGCAGCCAAGATTTGACAGCTGAAGCTTTCTTT.

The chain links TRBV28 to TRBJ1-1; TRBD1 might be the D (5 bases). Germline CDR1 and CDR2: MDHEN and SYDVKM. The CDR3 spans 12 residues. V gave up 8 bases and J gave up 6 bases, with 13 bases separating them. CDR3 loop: CASQGGEAEAFF. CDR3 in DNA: TGTGCCAGCCAAGGAGGGGAGGCTGAAGCTTTCTTT.

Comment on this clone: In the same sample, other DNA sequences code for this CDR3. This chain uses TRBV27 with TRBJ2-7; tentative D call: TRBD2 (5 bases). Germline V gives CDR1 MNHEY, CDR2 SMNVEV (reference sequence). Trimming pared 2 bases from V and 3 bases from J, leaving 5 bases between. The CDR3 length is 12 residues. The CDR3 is CASSLRGYEQYF. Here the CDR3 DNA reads TGTGCCAGCAGTTTACGGGGCTACGAGCAGTACTTC.

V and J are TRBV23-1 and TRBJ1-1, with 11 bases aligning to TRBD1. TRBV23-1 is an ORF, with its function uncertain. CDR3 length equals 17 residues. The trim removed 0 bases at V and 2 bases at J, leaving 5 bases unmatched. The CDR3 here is CASSQSGQGAGNTEAFF. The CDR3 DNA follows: TGCGCCAGCAGTCAATCCGGACAGGGGGCAGGAAACACTGAAGCTTTCTTT.

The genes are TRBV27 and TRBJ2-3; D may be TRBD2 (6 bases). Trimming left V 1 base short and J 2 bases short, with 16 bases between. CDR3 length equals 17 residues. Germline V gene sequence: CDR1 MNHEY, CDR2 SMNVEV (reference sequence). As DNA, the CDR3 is TGTGCCAGCAGTTTATGGGCCCCTGGGACTGCCACAGATACGCAGTATTTT. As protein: CASSLWAPGTATDTQYF.

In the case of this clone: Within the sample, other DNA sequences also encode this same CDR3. CDR3 amino acids: CASSPGGSYEQYF. In DNA form, the CDR3 reads TGTGCCAGCAGTCCAGGCGGGAGCTACGAGCAGTACTTC. The V gene is TRBV27, the J gene TRBJ2-7; 7 nucleotides agree with TRBD2. Germline CDR1 MNHEY, CDR2 SMNVEV (reference sequence). With 5 bases clipped from V and 3 bases from J, the junction kept 4 bases outside the gene matches. The CDR3 has 13 residues.

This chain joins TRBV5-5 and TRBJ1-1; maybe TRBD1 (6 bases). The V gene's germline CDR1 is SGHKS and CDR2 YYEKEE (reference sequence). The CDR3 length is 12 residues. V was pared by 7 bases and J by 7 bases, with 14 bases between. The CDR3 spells CASGHREGEAFF. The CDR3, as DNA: TGTGCCAGCGGGCACAGGGAGGGTGAAGCTTTCTTT.

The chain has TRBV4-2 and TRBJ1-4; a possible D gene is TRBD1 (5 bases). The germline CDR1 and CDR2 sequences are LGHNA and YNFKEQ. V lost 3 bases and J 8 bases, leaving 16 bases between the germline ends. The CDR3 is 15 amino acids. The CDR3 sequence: CASSQYRGQDEKLFF. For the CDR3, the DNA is TGTGCCAGCAGCCAGTACCGGGGCCAAGACGAAAAACTGTTTTTT.

The CDR3 loop is CASSLGGGTEAFF. The DNA of the CDR3 is TGTGCCAGCAGCTTAGGCGGGGGGACTGAAGCTTTCTTT. The rearrangement links TRBV7-3 to TRBJ1-1; D is possibly TRBD1 (5 bases). There are 13 residues in the CDR3. Between the trimmed V and J ends, which lost 2 bases and 5 bases, there was a span of 9 bases. The germline gives CDR1 SGHTA, CDR2 FQGTGA. The full variable domain, its missing parts supplied by reference TRBV7-3 and TRBJ1-1, is GAGVSQTPSNKVTEKGKYVELRCDPISGHTALYWYRQSLGQGPEFLIYFQGTGAADDSGLPNDRFFAVRPEGSVSTLKIQRTERGDSAVYLCASSLGGGTEAFFGQGTRLTVV.